This T cell receptor (beta chain) was recorded in a study of PD-1 blockade in classical Hodgkin lymphoma. Produced via immunoSEQ multiplex PCR; TCRdb's table is partial and in-frame only. The table records 46,000 or so clones, just under 80% of them present only once. The time point is: cycle 4 day 1 (C4D1), after less than 7 weeks of nivolumab. Relapse was seen in all patients after autologous stem cell transplantation, and brentuximab vedotin exposure was variable. The V gene's germline CDR1 is MNHEY and CDR2 SMNVEV (reference sequence). The V and J ends lost 3 bases and 0 bases respectively, with 12 bases between them. The CDR3 extends over 16 amino acids.

This receptor was obtained from a human donor with classical Hodgkin lymphoma. Sequenced material: peripheral blood mononuclear cells (PBMCs), taken before the fourth cycle of nivolumab. V gene TRBV27 combines with J gene TRBJ1-5; no reliable D call. The CDR3 nucleotides are TGTGCCAGCAGTTTCACTGGAGGGTTTAGCAATCAGCCCCAGCATTTT. It encodes CASSFTGGFSNQPQHF.